Listed here is a single T cell receptor beta chain. This entry comes from a study of blood T cell repertoires in COVID-19. Overall study context: Acute-phase and convalescent COVID-19 samples originated in the United States, Italy and Spain. The analysed material was cDNA or gDNA that came from T cells, B-cell-depleted T cells, or PBMCs.

Original processing notes: Amplifying reference gene primers gave estimates of nucleated cell counts. Measured with immunoSEQ multiplex PCR; TCRdb has only the in-frame clones, and not every one. The V and J calls and clone size were taken over from that table, and D and trimming were inferred from the DNA. The table shows approximately 45,000 clones, with more than 75% occurring only once. This CDR3 contains 12 residues. CDR1 is LNHDA, CDR2 SQIVND, per germline (reference sequence). V was clipped by 4 bases and J by 7 bases, with 11 bases between them. The sequenced sample consisted of peripheral blood. J is TRBJ2-7 and V is TRBV19; no firm D call. This receptor was taken from a human donor in a cohort sampled during active COVID-19. Written as DNA, the CDR3 is TGTGCCAGTAGTACTTCGGTCGGGGAGCAGTACTTC. The encoded protein is CASSTSVGEQYF. The full variable domain, with the rest looked up from reference TRBV19 and TRBJ2-7, is DGGITQSPKYLFRKEGQNVTLSCEQNLNHDAMYWYRQDPGQGLRLIYYSQIVNDFQKGDIAEGYSVSREKKESFPLTVTSAQKNPTAFYLCASSTSVGEQYFGPGTRLTVT.